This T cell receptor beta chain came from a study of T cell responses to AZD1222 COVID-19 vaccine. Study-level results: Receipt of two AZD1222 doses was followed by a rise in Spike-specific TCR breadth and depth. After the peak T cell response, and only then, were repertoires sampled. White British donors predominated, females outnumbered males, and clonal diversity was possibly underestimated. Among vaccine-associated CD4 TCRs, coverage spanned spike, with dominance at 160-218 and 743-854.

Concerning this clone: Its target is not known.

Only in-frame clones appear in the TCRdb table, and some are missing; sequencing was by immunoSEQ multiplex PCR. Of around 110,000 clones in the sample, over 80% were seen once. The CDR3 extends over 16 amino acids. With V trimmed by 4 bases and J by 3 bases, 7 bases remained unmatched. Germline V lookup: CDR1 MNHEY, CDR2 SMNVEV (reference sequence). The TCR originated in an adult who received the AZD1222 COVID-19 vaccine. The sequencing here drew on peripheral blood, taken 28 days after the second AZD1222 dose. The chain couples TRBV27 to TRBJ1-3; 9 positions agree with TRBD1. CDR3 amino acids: CASSSSQGALGNTIYF. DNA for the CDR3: TGTGCCAGCAGTTCGTCACAGGGGGCGCTTGGAAACACCATATATTTT.